The T cell receptor (beta chain) under discussion was sequenced for a study of T cells in Graves' hyperthyroidism and ophthalmopathy. Study context: Staff took peripheral blood when the initial diagnosis was made, before any treatment began.

Not enrolled were patients with uncontrolled infection, other autoimmune disease, pregnancy or lactation. Clinical symptoms, serum thyroxine and TRAb, thyroid ultrasound and orbital computed tomography were used for the diagnoses. This sample holds PBMCs from roughly 10 ml fresh peripheral blood. Germline-derived CDR1 and CDR2 are LNHNV and YYDKDF (reference sequence). V lost 1 base and J lost 6; bases outside the gene matches: 6. The CDR3 is made up of 15 amino acids. The investigators amplified TCR beta CDR3 regions from RNA transcripts. Primed by the HTBI set, a first-round RT-PCR was run on the TCR CDR3. TCRdb independently ran MiXCR on the multiplex PCR reads; one entry per CDR3 protein. The profile shows 400,000 or so distinct CDR3 sequences, around an eighth of them singletons.

This TCR came from a man aged 50-60 years with Graves' ophthalmopathy. The specimen was blood. V usage is TRBV15 and J usage is TRBJ2-3, with 8 bases that match TRBD2. The CDR3 region is CATSRAGREFDTQYF. The DNA for the CDR3 is TGTGCCACCAGCAGAGCCGGGAGGGAGTTTGATACGCAGTATTTT.